The TCR beta chain described here comes from a study of blood T cell repertoires in COVID-19. Study details: The United States, Italy and Spain supplied acute and convalescent COVID-19 samples. T cells, B-cell-depleted T cells, or PBMCs supplied cDNA or gDNA.

Trimming took 9 bases from V and 6 from J; bases not matched to a gene: 3. The CDR3 is made up of 12 amino acids. The germline V gene encodes CDR1 MNHEY and CDR2 SVGAGI. Under the authors' procedure: Estimation of nucleated cell counts was performed using reference gene primer amplification. Generated by immunoSEQ multiplex PCR, the TCRdb table keeps only in-frame clones and is missing some. V, J and clone size were drawn from that table, and D and trimming were deduced from the DNA. The table records roughly 160,000 clones, approximately 90% of them present only once. The sample comprised peripheral blood. The sequence was obtained from a man younger than 30 with acute or convalescent COVID-19. The chain recombines TRBV6-5 with TRBJ1-2, with 11 bases identical to TRBD1. CDR3 coding DNA: TGTGCCAGTCGGACAGGGGGCGATGGCTACACCTTC. It yields the protein CASRTGGDGYTF.